This T cell receptor beta chain originates from a study of shared clonotypes between healthy human individuals. Broader study findings: Limitation of the genetic and exposure-history diversity represented came from the few donors.

This CDR3 is built from 15 residues. V dropped 0 bases and J dropped 5 bases, with 11 bases sitting between them. CDR1 and CDR2 from the germline V gene are SGHAT and FQNNGV. Sequencing used immunoSEQ multiplex PCR; TCRdb keeps in-frame clones, though not all of them. The sample lists about a million clones, around 76% occurring once. Concerning this clone itself: Its antigen is still unknown.

This chain joins TRBV11-2 and TRBJ2-1; D unclear. The sample taken for sequencing was memory CD4+ T cells sorted from blood. Subset defined: CD45RA-negative fraction. The origin of this receptor is a man younger than 35 in good health. The CDR3 region has the DNA TGTGCCAGCAGCTTAGATTGGTACGGCAACAATGAGCAGTTCTTC. Its protein product is CASSLDWYGNNEQFF.